These T cell receptor beta chains were read from a single sample in a study of blood T cell repertoires in COVID-19. Measured with immunoSEQ multiplex PCR; TCRdb has only the in-frame clones, and not every one. The table has about 270,000 clones, roughly 86% seen once. What was sequenced was PBMCs or T cells enriched from blood (not recorded which). The receptors were gathered from a woman aged 18 to 35 who had recovered from COVID-19. Both conserved end residues are part of each CDR3. Each record gives: V gene, J gene, CDR3 protein.

TRBV5-1,TRBJ1-2,CASSSDTAKGYGYTF
TRBV5-4,TRBJ2-7,CASSYRSREGEQYF
TRBV4-3,TRBJ1-4,CASSPDPGAVEFGGEKLFF
TRBV7-2,TRBJ2-7,CASSLAASAGITSYEQYF
TRBV28,TRBJ1-5,CAAEGGGGNQPQHF
TRBV10-3,TRBJ2-1,CAISGPRLAGASNEQFF
TRBV2,TRBJ2-7,CASRVPRDLSSYEQYF
TRBV30,TRBJ2-5,CAWSVLASETQYF
TRBV7-9,TRBJ2-1,CASSLVRGGYNEQFF
TRBV3-1/TRBV3-2,TRBJ2-7,CASSHRTDYEQYF
TRBV4-3,TRBJ1-5,CASSQDRGQGNQPQHF
TRBV18,TRBJ1-3,CASSPQGNGNTIYF
TRBV19,TRBJ2-1,CASPGLAGVGAPYNEQFF
TRBV10-3,TRBJ1-1,CAINGQGGAEAFF
TRBV2,TRBJ1-2,CASSFDRPGGYTF
TRBV7-9,TRBJ1-1,CASSSRQGAYTEAFF
TRBV3-1/TRBV3-2,TRBJ1-6,CASSHGQGLNSPLHF
TRBV9,TRBJ2-7,CASSLGTSDQYF
TRBV4-1,TRBJ1-1,CASSQAPGTGGMNTEAFF
TRBV11-3,TRBJ2-1,CASSPFRDEQFF
TRBV15,TRBJ2-2,CATSRDLLAANTGELFF
TRBV5-8,TRBJ2-5,CASRLAPGSKTQYF
TRBV2,TRBJ1-1,CASSEDQGAAEAFF
TRBV4-1,TRBJ1-3,CASSQDRGPFSGNTIYF
TRBV28,TRBJ2-7,CASSLTGGLVLTYEQYF
TRBV5-4,TRBJ2-1,CASSKAGGLEQFF
TRBV24-1,TRBJ1-2,CATSDPTGDYGYTF
TRBV27,TRBJ1-5,CASSPAGVRQPQHF
TRBV30,TRBJ1-1,CACQSSGTANTEAFF
TRBV2,TRBJ1-1,CATRPGLNTEAFF
TRBV3-1/TRBV3-2,TRBJ2-1,CASSQEIWTVGRSYNEQFF
TRBV11-3,TRBJ2-7,CASSPTGSYEQYF
TRBV11-2,TRBJ1-2,CASSTVANYGYTF
TRBV29-1,TRBJ2-6,CSVGGISGANVLTF
TRBV10-3,TRBJ2-7,CAISESAAYEQYF
TRBV18,TRBJ2-7,CASSLGTGENEQYF
TRBV11-2,TRBJ1-3,CASSLDGRGSGNTIYF
TRBV7-2,TRBJ1-5,CASSPGGSSNQPQHF
TRBV5-4,TRBJ1-4,CASSSGTGTGEKLFF
TRBV27,TRBJ2-1,CASSRPGYEQFF
TRBV6-2/TRBV6-3,TRBJ2-5,CASSYLPQETQYF